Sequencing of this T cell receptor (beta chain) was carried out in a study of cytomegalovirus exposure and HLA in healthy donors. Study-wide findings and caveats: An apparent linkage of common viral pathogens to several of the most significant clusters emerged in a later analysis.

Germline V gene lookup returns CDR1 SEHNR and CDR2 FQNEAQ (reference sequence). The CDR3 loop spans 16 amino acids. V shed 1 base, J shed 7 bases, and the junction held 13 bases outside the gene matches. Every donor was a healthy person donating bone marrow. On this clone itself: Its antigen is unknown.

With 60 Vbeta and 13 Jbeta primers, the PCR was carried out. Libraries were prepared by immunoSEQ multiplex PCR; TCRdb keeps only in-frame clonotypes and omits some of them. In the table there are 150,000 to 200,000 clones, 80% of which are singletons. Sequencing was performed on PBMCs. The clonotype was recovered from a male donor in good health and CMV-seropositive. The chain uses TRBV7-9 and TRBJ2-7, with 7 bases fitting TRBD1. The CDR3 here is CASSLVRQGPTLEQYF. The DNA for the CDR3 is TGTGCCAGCAGCTTAGTGAGACAGGGACCGACCCTAGAGCAGTACTTC.